Below are 25 T cell receptor beta chains sequenced from a single sample in a study of OX40 agonist ivuxolimab in advanced cancers. Clones were sequenced by immunoSEQ multiplex PCR, and TCRdb holds only the in-frame ones, with some missing. The sample carries fewer than 90,000 clones, roughly 80% recorded once. The sample here was CD4+ or CD8+ T cells sorted from blood, taken in a trial of the OX40 agonist ivuxolimab. The receptors shown here come from an adult with an advanced solid tumor such as melanoma, head and neck, liver or kidney cancer.

The rearrangement links TRBV5-4 to TRBJ2-7; 16 bases map to TRBD2. CDR1 is SGHNT and CDR2 is YYREEE in the germline V gene (reference sequence). CDR3 length equals 15 residues. Trimming at V came to 4 bases and at J to 6 bases, leaving 4 bases not matched to a gene. CDR3 sequence reads: CASSPGLAGGREQYF. In nucleotides, the CDR3 is TGTGCCAGCAGCCCGGGACTAGCGGGGGGGCGCGAGCAGTACTTC.

J is TRBJ1-3 and V is TRBV18; the D is unclear. Trimming took 1 base from V and 0 from J, leaving 16 bases between them. The germline V gene has CDR1 KGHSH and CDR2 LQKENI. The CDR3 totals 18 residues. CDR3 amino acids: CASSPLSTGRSSGNTIYF. For the CDR3, the DNA is TGTGCCAGCTCACCACTTTCTACCGGCAGGTCCTCTGGAAACACCATATATTTT.

The chain uses TRBV30 and TRBJ2-7; D unclear. Trimming took off 0 bases at V and 0 bases at J, with 6 bases between the two ends. Germline CDR1 reads GTSNPN; CDR2 reads SVGIG (reference sequence). This CDR3 contains 13 residues. CDR3 nucleotides: TGTGCCTGGAGTGTGGGTAGCTCCTACGAGCAGTACTTC. This codes for CAWSVGSSYEQYF.

The V and J genes are TRBV11-3 and TRBJ2-3; D possibly corresponds to TRBD1 (6 bases). Germline CDR1 and CDR2: SGHNT and YENEEA. The ends were cut back, 6 bases at V and 5 bases at J, with 12 bases in the middle. The CDR3 is 13 amino acids. CDR3 sequence (DNA): TGTGCCAGCAGTTGGGACACGGGAGATACGCAGTATTTT. It codes for CASSWDTGDTQYF.

The chain joins TRBV15 to TRBJ2-3; perhaps TRBD2 as D (7 bases). Germline assignment: CDR1 LNHNV and CDR2 YYDKDF (reference sequence). V was cut by 3 bases and J by 3 bases, with 13 bases left in between. The length of the CDR3 is 15 residues. The CDR3 spells CATSSGGPGTDTQYF. In DNA form, the CDR3 reads TGTGCCACCAGCAGCGGGGGGCCGGGAACAGATACGCAGTATTTT.

This clone was seen only a few times. The chain couples TRBV7-7 to TRBJ2-7, with D possibly TRBD1 on 6 matching bases. V gave up 5 bases and J gave up 2 bases, with 13 bases separating them. The CDR3 loop spans 14 amino acids. Germline V gene sequence: CDR1 SSHAT, CDR2 FNYEAQ (reference sequence). CDR3: CASSPTGQPYEQYF. CDR3 coding DNA: TGTGCCAGCAGCCCAACTGGACAGCCCTACGAGCAGTACTTC.

The chain uses TRBV5-5 and TRBJ2-5, with D tentatively TRBD2 (5 bases). The germline V and J ends were trimmed by 0 bases and 7 bases, with 13 bases remaining between them. Germline values: CDR1 SGHKS, CDR2 YYEKEE (reference sequence). CDR3 length: 14 amino acids. The CDR3 sequence: CASSLASGSGTQYF. CDR3 in DNA: TGTGCCAGCAGCTTGGCATCGGGAAGCGGGACCCAGTACTTC.

CDR3 sequence: CASSKGNTGELFF. In DNA, the CDR3 is TGTGCCAGCAGCAAAGGCAACACCGGGGAGCTGTTTTTT. The chain has TRBV9 and TRBJ2-2, with D unclear. This CDR3 region has 13 residues. V dropped 4 bases and J dropped 2 bases, with 6 bases sitting between them. Germline V lookup: CDR1 SGDLS, CDR2 YYNGEE.

The V and J genes are TRBV5-1 and TRBJ1-6, with D uncertain. The CDR3 contains 16 residues. Trimming removed 0 bases at V and 10 bases at J, with 17 bases between. Per germline, CDR1 SGHRS and CDR2 YFSETQ. The CDR3 region has the DNA TGCGCCAGCAGCTTGGTCGACCTACTGGGAGGCTCACCCCTCCACTTT. Amino acids: CASSLVDLLGGSPLHF.

The V call is TRBV28, the J call TRBJ2-7, with TRBD2 matching 8 bases. V lost 7 bases, J lost 4 bases, and 15 bases stayed unmatched. The CDR3 has 16 residues. Looked up from germline, CDR1 is MDHEN and CDR2 is SYDVKM. Here the CDR3 reads CASTEGSGGVLYEQYF. The DNA for the CDR3 is TGTGCCAGCACCGAAGGCAGCGGGGGCGTATTGTACGAGCAGTACTTC.

CDR3 residues: CASSIPGSDEQYF. The CDR3 DNA reads TGCGCCAGCAGCATCCCTGGTTCTGACGAGCAGTACTTC. This chain uses TRBV5-1 with TRBJ2-7; D gene uncertain. The CDR3 runs to 13 residues. From germline, CDR1 is SGHRS and CDR2 YFSETQ. V lost 4 bases, J lost 5 bases, and 13 bases lay in between.

The CDR3 spells CASSHGGSRYEQYF. DNA for the CDR3: TGTGCCAGCAGCCATGGGGGTTCCCGCTACGAGCAGTACTTC. The chain joins TRBV7-2 to TRBJ2-7; the D gene could be TRBD1 or TRBD2 (5 bases each). The germline CDR1 and CDR2 sequences are SGHTA and FQGNSA. The V gene lost 5 bases and the J gene lost 3 bases, with 14 bases spanning the gap. The CDR3 loop spans 14 amino acids.

The chain joins TRBV7-2 to TRBJ2-4, with 8 bases aligning to TRBD2. This CDR3 is built from 15 residues. The ends lost 5 bases at V and 3 bases at J; junction bases unmatched: 6. The V gene's germline CDR1 is SGHTA and CDR2 FQGNSA. CDR3: CASSPGGLVKNIQYF. As DNA, the CDR3 is TGTGCCAGCAGCCCGGGGGGGCTGGTCAAAAACATTCAGTACTTC.

The gene calls are TRBV2 and TRBJ1-1; a weak D match, TRBD1 (5 bases). V lost 10 bases and J lost 2, with 14 bases in between. Germline V gene data show CDR1 as SNHLY and CDR2 as FYNNEI. This CDR3 is built from 13 residues. The CDR3 DNA follows: TGTGCCACCCAGCGGGGGGGTAACACTGAAGCTTTCTTT. As protein: CATQRGGNTEAFF.

V gene TRBV4-2 combines with J gene TRBJ2-3; 11 positions match TRBD2. The germline V gene encodes CDR1 LGHNA and CDR2 YNFKEQ. This CDR3 is built from 16 residues. The V segment lost 4 bases and the J segment 2 bases; nucleotides outside the gene matches: 5. The CDR3 DNA reads TGTGCCAGCAGCCCACTAGCGGGGGTCAACACAGATACGCAGTATTTT. Its protein is CASSPLAGVNTDTQYF.

As DNA, the CDR3 is TGCGCCAGCAGCTTCGATCAGGCCACAGATACGCAGTATTTT. Its protein product is CASSFDQATDTQYF. The V gene is TRBV5-1, the J gene TRBJ2-3; no clear D gene. CDR1 is SGHRS, CDR2 YFSETQ, per germline. The CDR3 consists of 14 residues. V lost 2 bases and J 2 bases, leaving 9 bases between the germline ends.

This chain joins TRBV5-1 and TRBJ2-3; TRBD1 matches at 8 bases. V shed 7 bases and J 7 bases; nucleotides not matched to a gene: 8. Germline loops: CDR1 SGHRS, CDR2 YFSETQ. The CDR3 sequence is 13 residues long. As DNA, the CDR3 is TGCGCCAGCGGACAGGGCCCGACTAATACGCAGTATTTT. Translated: CASGQGPTNTQYF.

CDR3 sequence (DNA): TGTGCCAGCAGCTTCCACAGCGGGGGGCCCCAATACGAGCAGTACTTC. Translating it yields CASSFHSGGPQYEQYF. The chain joins TRBV7-2 to TRBJ2-7; 9 bases map to TRBD2. The CDR3 has 16 amino acids. The germline V gene encodes CDR1 SGHTA and CDR2 FQGNSA. V lost 3 bases to trimming and J lost 4 bases; unmatched junction nucleotides: 10.

The genes are TRBV6-5 and TRBJ2-5; D might be TRBD1 (5 bases). The germline V and J ends were trimmed by 6 bases and 4 bases, with 9 bases remaining between them. The CDR3 extends over 12 amino acids. The germline gives CDR1 MNHEY, CDR2 SVGAGI. The DNA for the CDR3 is TGTGCCAGCAGGGACACAATAGAGACCCAGTACTTC. It is translated as CASRDTIETQYF.

The chain couples TRBV6-1 to TRBJ1-3; D not resolved. Deletions cut 4 bases from V and 4 bases from J, with 17 bases between. From germline, CDR1 is MNHNS and CDR2 SASEGT. CDR3 length: 16 amino acids. The CDR3 is CASSGFAPPGGNTIYF. CDR3 nucleotides: TGTGCCAGCAGTGGCTTCGCCCCGCCGGGGGGAAACACCATATATTTT.

The rearrangement uses TRBV6-6 and TRBJ1-5, with D uncertain. Trimming shortened V by 7 bases and J by 6 bases, and 7 bases separated the two germline ends. This CDR3 has 11 residues. Germline CDR1 is MNHNY and CDR2 is SVGAGI (reference sequence). The CDR3 DNA sequence: TGTGCCAGCACAGGACTTCAGCCCCAGCATTTT. It is translated as CASTGLQPQHF.

The chain is built from TRBV5-1 and TRBJ2-5; 7 bases fit TRBD1. Trimming removed 2 bases from V and 11 bases from J; junction bases left unmatched: 12. Germline CDR1 is SGHRS and CDR2 is YFSETQ. The CDR3 runs to 14 residues. As DNA, the CDR3 is TGCGCCAGCAGCTTAGGGACAGTTTCCGATCAGCAGTACTTC. Its translation: CASSLGTVSDQQYF.

The rearrangement links TRBV7-7 to TRBJ2-3; 12 bases are shared with TRBD2. Looked up from germline, CDR1 is SSHAT and CDR2 is FNYEAQ (reference sequence). The CDR3 length is 14 residues. Unmatched junction bases numbered 3, after V lost 5 bases and J lost 6 bases. In nucleotides, the CDR3 is TGTGCCAGCAGCAATGGACTAGCGGGGGATACGCAGTATTTT. Protein sequence: CASSNGLAGDTQYF.

The chain links TRBV9 to TRBJ1-2; D is uncertain. Germline CDR1 reads SGDLS; CDR2 reads YYNGEE. The CDR3 covers 12 residues. The V and J ends lost 0 bases and 7 bases respectively, with 7 bases between them. The CDR3 region is CASSVVDGGYTF. DNA for the CDR3: TGTGCCAGCAGCGTAGTGGACGGTGGCTACACCTTC.

This rearrangement joins TRBV7-9 to TRBJ1-1; no clear D gene. Trimming cost V 3 bases and J 0 bases, with 11 bases left between them. CDR1 is SEHNR and CDR2 is FQNEAQ in the germline V gene (reference sequence). This CDR3 comprises 15 residues. CDR3: CASSFDPGLNTEAFF. The CDR3 DNA reads as TGTGCCAGCAGCTTCGATCCGGGCTTGAACACTGAAGCTTTCTTT.